These 19 T cell receptor beta chains were sequenced from one sample in a study of CD8 T cells in Susac syndrome (dated by TCRdb to the late 2010s). Library preparation used the immunoSEQ multiplex PCR assay. RNA was extracted using the RNeasy kit, and roughly 0.5 to 1 microgram was reverse transcribed with random hexamers. Starting from the raw public reads, TCRdb applied fastp trimming at Q25, assembled clones with MiXCR and retained in-frame beta chains. Here each entry gathers all rows of one CDR3 protein and keeps the most common genes and DNA. The sample table holds hundreds of thousands of distinct CDR3 sequences, of which 95% were seen once. The ten largest clones take up 0.075% to 0.095% of the sample. The sequenced material came from CD4+ T cells from PBMCs. Receptors originate from a human donor with multiple sclerosis.

For the CDR3, the DNA is TGTGCCAGCAGCGTAGTTAACGGTCATGAGCAGTTCTTC. Protein sequence: CASSVVNGHEQFF. V usage is TRBV9 and J usage is TRBJ2-1; D not resolved. This CDR3 region has 13 residues. V gave up 0 bases and J gave up 8 bases, with 9 bases separating them. CDR1 is SGDLS and CDR2 is YYNGEE in the germline V gene.

The chain couples TRBV12-3 or TRBV12-4 to TRBJ2-5; D not resolved. V lost 2 bases to trimming and J lost 5 bases, with 3 bases between them. This CDR3 region has 11 residues. The DNA for the CDR3 is TGTGCCAGCAGTTTACGGGAGACCCAGTACTTC. Protein: CASSLRETQYF.

This chain links TRBV20-1 with TRBJ2-3; weak D call: TRBD2 (5 bases). CDR1 and CDR2 (germline): DFQATT, SNEGSKA (reference sequence). V lost 4 bases, J lost 0 bases, and 8 bases lay in between. The CDR3 has 13 residues. DNA of the CDR3: TGCAGTGCTATATCTAGCAGCACAGATACGCAGTATTTT. Its protein is CSAISSSTDTQYF.

The CDR3: CAWIGPTASGRSPFDTQYF. In DNA, the CDR3 is TGTGCCTGGATCGGTCCAACGGCTAGCGGGAGGTCCCCCTTCGATACGCAGTATTTT. The genes are TRBV30 and TRBJ2-3, with TRBD2 identical over 11 bases. The V gene's germline CDR1 is GTSNPN and CDR2 SVGIG (reference sequence). The V and J ends lost 4 bases and 6 bases, in that order; junction bases with no gene match: 21. This CDR3 region has 19 residues.

This rearrangement joins TRBV25-1 to TRBJ2-7; a weak D match, TRBD1 (6 bases). Trimming took off 2 bases at V and 6 bases at J, with 17 bases between the two ends. This CDR3 is 15 amino acids long. Germline assignment: CDR1 MGHDK and CDR2 SYGVNS. CDR3 region: CASSELRQGIGEQYF. CDR3 in DNA: TGTGCCAGCAGTGAACTCCGGCAGGGGATAGGCGAGCAGTACTTC.

This sequence joins TRBV20-1 and TRBJ1-2; D is undetermined. Deletions cut 4 bases from V and 4 bases from J, with 16 bases between. Per the germline V gene, CDR1 is DFQATT and CDR2 is SNEGSKA (reference sequence). The CDR3 totals 14 residues. This chain's CDR3 is CSANDPGLRYGYTF. CDR3 bases: TGCAGTGCTAACGATCCGGGCCTCCGCTATGGCTACACCTTC.

This chain joins TRBV28 and TRBJ2-3; 11 bases fit TRBD2. Losses at the gene ends were 4 bases for V and 2 bases for J; bases not matched to a gene: 14. The CDR3 is 19 residues long. In germline, CDR1 is MDHEN, CDR2 SYDVKM. The chain's CDR3 is CASSSPGLAGFYTTDTQYF. CDR3 bases: TGTGCCAGCAGTTCCCCCGGACTAGCGGGCTTTTACACCACAGATACGCAGTATTTT.

The chain employs TRBV28 and TRBJ2-5; a weak D match, TRBD2 (5 bases). Germline values: CDR1 MDHEN, CDR2 SYDVKM. The ends were cut back, 6 bases at V and 5 bases at J, with 19 bases in the middle. This CDR3 contains 15 residues. The CDR3 nucleotides read TGTGCCAGCAGACCTACTAGTGTTGGTCGGGAGACCCAGTACTTC. As protein: CASRPTSVGRETQYF. Based on the CDR3 plus reference TRBV28 and TRBJ2-5, the full variable domain is DVKVTQSSRYLVKRTGEKVFLECVQDMDHENMFWYRQDPGLGLRLIYFSYDVKMKEKGDIPEGYSVSREKKERFSLILESASTNQTSMYLCASRPTSVGRETQYFGPGTRLLVL.

The chain has TRBV29-1 and TRBJ2-7; D may match TRBD1 or TRBD2 (5 bases each). The CDR3 spans 12 residues. The V gene's germline CDR1 is SQVTM and CDR2 ANQGSEA. Deletions cut 2 bases from V and 6 bases from J, with 11 bases between. CDR3: CSVERDVGEQYF. The DNA of the CDR3 is TGCAGCGTTGAAAGGGACGTCGGCGAGCAGTACTTC.

This chain links TRBV7-8 with TRBJ2-2; possible D gene TRBD2, 6 bases. V dropped 5 bases and J dropped 3 bases, with 13 bases sitting between them. Germline V gives CDR1 SGHVS, CDR2 FQNEAQ. CDR3 length equals 15 residues. CDR3 sequence: CASSRRREHTGELFF. The CDR3 DNA reads as TGTGCCAGCAGCAGGAGGAGGGAACACACCGGGGAGCTGTTTTTT.

This clonotype was counted between two and nine times. The chain uses TRBV7-2 and TRBJ2-5; D is unresolved. Germline V CDR1 and CDR2: SGHTA, FQGNSA. V lost 8 bases and J 7 bases, leaving 17 bases between the germline ends. The CDR3 has 13 residues. CDR3 sequence (DNA): TGTGCCAGCTCTGATGGCTTGTTTGCGACCCAGTACTTC. Translating it yields CASSDGLFATQYF.

The rearrangement joins TRBV27 to TRBJ1-6; 7 bases are a match to TRBD1. The germline gives CDR1 MNHEY, CDR2 SMNVEV (reference sequence). The CDR3 spans 14 residues. V was clipped by 5 bases and J by 8 bases; unmatched bases: 6. In nucleotides, the CDR3 is TGTGCCAGCAGTGACAGGGTAACCTATTCACCCCTCCACTTT. This translates into CASSDRVTYSPLHF.

This clonotype appeared once. The chain is built from TRBV15 and TRBJ2-1; TRBD2 matches at 14 bases. This CDR3 is 17 amino acids long. J lost 4 bases, V lost 3 bases, and 5 bases had no gene match. From germline, CDR1 is LNHNV and CDR2 YYDKDF (reference sequence). The CDR3 DNA is TGTGCCACCAGCAGTAACCGACTAGCGGGGGGGTACAATGAGCAGTTCTTC. It encodes CATSSNRLAGGYNEQFF. Supplemented by reference TRBV15 and TRBJ2-1, the full variable domain reads DAMVIQNPRYQVTQFGKPVTLSCSQTLNHNVMYWYQQKSSQAPKLLFHYYDKDFNNEADTPDNFQSRRPNTSFCFLDIRSPGLGDTAMYLCATSSNRLAGGYNEQFFGPGTRLTVL.

This sequence joins TRBV30 and TRBJ1-1; D is perhaps TRBD1 (6 bases). The CDR3 contains 13 residues. V lost 5 bases, J lost 0 bases, and 10 bases lay in between. Germline lookup yields CDR1 GTSNPN and CDR2 SVGIG (reference sequence). Written as DNA, the CDR3 is TGTGCCTGGGGACAGTCAATGAACACTGAAGCTTTCTTT. Encoded protein: CAWGQSMNTEAFF.

The chain recombines TRBV29-1 with TRBJ2-2; D possibly corresponds to TRBD2 (5 bases). Trimming shortened V by 6 bases and J by 2 bases, and 13 bases separated the two germline ends. This CDR3 region has 14 residues. Germline CDR1 reads SQVTM; CDR2 reads ANQGSEA. CDR3 in amino acids: CSVIRRENTGELFF. CDR3 coding DNA: TGCAGCGTCATTCGACGGGAAAACACCGGGGAGCTGTTTTTT.

This clonotype was seen a handful of times. J is TRBJ2-7 and V is TRBV7-3; D perhaps matches TRBD1 (6 bases). This CDR3 has 13 residues. Germline lookup yields CDR1 SGHTA and CDR2 FQGTGA. V lost 2 bases and J 3 bases, leaving 8 bases between the germline ends. The DNA for the CDR3 is TGTGCCAGCAGCTTACAAGGGGGCTACGAGCAGTACTTC. The encoded protein is CASSLQGGYEQYF.

The chain's CDR3 is CASSPSKNTEAFF. CDR3 DNA sequence: TGTGCCAGCTCACCCTCAAAGAACACTGAAGCTTTCTTT. The gene calls are TRBV18 and TRBJ1-1; D gene uncertain. CDR1 and CDR2 (germline): KGHSH, LQKENI. CDR3 size: 13 residues. V lost 3 bases and J 1 base, leaving 6 bases between the germline ends.

The CDR3 nucleotides read TGTGCCAAGACAGGGGTACTACTTCCCTCAACTAATGAAAAACTGTTTTTT. It translates to CAKTGVLLPSTNEKLFF. The genes are TRBV27 and TRBJ1-4; 8 nucleotides agree with TRBD1. This CDR3 spans 17 amino acids. Germline lookup yields CDR1 MNHEY and CDR2 SMNVEV (reference sequence). The ends lost 10 bases at V and 0 bases at J; junction bases unmatched: 13.

The chain carries TRBV24-1 and TRBJ1-2; TRBD1 matches 7 bases. CDR3 size: 14 residues. The germline CDR1 and CDR2 sequences are KGHDR and SFDVKD. The V segment lost 2 bases and the J segment 8 bases; nucleotides outside the gene matches: 7. The DNA of the CDR3 is TGTGCCACCAGTGATTCCCCAGGGGGATGGGGCTACACCTTC. Residues: CATSDSPGGWGYTF.